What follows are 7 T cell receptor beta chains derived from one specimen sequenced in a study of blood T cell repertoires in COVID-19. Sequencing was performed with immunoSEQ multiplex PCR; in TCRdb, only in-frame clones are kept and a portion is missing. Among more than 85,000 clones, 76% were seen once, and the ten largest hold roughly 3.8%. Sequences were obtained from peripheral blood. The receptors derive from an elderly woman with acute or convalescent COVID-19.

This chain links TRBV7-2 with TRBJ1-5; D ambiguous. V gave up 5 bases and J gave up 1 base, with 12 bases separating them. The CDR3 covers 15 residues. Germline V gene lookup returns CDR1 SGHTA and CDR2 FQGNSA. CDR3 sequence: CASSVGVWSNQPQHF. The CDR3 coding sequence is TGTGCCAGCAGCGTGGGCGTGTGGAGCAATCAGCCCCAGCATTTT.

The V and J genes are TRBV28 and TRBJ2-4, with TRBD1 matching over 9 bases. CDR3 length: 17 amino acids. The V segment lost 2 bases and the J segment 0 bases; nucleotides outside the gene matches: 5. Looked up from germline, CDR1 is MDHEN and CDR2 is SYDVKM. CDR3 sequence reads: CASSLPGTGLAKNIQYF. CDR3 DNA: TGTGCCAGCAGTTTACCCGGGACAGGGCTAGCCAAAAACATTCAGTACTTC.

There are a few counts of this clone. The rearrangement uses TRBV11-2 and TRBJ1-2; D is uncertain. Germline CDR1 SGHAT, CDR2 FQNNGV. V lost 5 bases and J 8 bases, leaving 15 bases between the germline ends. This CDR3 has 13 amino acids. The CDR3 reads CASSEAGRYGYTF. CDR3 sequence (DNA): TGTGCCAGCAGCGAGGCCGGGAGGTACGGCTACACCTTC.

The CDR3 sequence: CASSPIGTEGISSYNSPLHF. DNA for the CDR3: TGTGCCAGCTCACCAATAGGGACAGAAGGGATAAGCTCCTATAATTCACCCCTCCACTTT. The V gene is TRBV18, the J gene TRBJ1-6; 7 bases line up with TRBD1. After removal of 2 bases from V and 0 bases from J, the junction contained 13 bases not matched to a gene. This CDR3 has 20 amino acids. Germline V gene data show CDR1 as KGHSH and CDR2 as LQKENI.

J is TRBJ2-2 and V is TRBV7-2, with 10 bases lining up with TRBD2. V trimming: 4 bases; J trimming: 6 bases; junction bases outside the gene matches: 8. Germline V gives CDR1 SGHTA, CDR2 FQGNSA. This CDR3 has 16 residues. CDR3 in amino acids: CASSSGLAEVSGELFF. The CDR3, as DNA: TGTGCCAGCAGCTCCGGACTAGCGGAGGTCTCCGGGGAGCTGTTTTTT. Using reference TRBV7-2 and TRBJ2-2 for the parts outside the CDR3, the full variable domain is GAGVSQSPSNKVTEKGKDVELRCDPISGHTALYWYRQSLGQGLEFLIYFQGNSAPDKSGLPSDRFSAERTGGSVSTLTIQRTQQEDSAVYLCASSSGLAEVSGELFFGEGSRLTVL.

The CDR3 is CAWRPGGEKLFF. DNA of the CDR3: TGTGCCTGGAGACCAGGGGGTGAAAAACTGTTTTTT. The V gene is TRBV30, the J gene TRBJ1-4; 7 nucleotides align to TRBD1. Trimming removed 3 bases from V and 7 bases from J; junction bases left unmatched: 2. Germline assignment: CDR1 GTSNPN and CDR2 SVGIG (reference sequence). This CDR3 spans 12 amino acids.

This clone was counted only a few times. The CDR3 nucleotides read TGCGCCAGCAGCCCCGGGCAGGGAGGGTTCTACGAGCAGTACTTC. The encoded protein is CASSPGQGGFYEQYF. The chain uses TRBV10-1 and TRBJ2-7; 7 nucleotides line up with TRBD2. The CDR3 length is 15 residues. Trimming removed 6 bases from V and 3 bases from J; junction bases left unmatched: 11. CDR1 is WNHNN, CDR2 SYGVQD, per germline (reference sequence).